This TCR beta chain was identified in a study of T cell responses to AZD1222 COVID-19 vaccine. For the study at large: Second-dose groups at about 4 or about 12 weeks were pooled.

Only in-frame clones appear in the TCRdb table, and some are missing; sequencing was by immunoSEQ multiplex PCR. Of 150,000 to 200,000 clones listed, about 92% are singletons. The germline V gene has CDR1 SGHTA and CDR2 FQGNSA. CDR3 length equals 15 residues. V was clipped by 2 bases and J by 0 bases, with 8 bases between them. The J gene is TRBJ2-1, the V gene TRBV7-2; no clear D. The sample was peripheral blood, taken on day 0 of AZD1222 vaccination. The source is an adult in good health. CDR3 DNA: TGTGCCAGCAGCTTATCGGGTAGCTCCTACAATGAGCAGTTCTTC. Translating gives CASSLSGSSYNEQFF.